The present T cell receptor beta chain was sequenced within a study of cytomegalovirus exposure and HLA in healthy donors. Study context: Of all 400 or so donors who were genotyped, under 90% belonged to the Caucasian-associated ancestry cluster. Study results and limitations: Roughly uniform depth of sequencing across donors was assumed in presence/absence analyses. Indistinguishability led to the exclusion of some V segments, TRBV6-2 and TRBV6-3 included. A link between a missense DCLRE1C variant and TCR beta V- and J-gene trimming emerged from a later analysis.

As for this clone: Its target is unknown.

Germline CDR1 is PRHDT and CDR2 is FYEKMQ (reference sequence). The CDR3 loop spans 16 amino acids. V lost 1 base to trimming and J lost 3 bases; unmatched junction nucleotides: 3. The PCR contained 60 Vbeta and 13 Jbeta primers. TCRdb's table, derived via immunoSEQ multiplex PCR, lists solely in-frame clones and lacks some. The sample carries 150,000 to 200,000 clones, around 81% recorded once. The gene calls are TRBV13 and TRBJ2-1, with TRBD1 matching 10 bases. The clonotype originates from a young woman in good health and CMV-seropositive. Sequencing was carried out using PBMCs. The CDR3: CASSLDRDRGYNEQFF. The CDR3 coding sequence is TGTGCCAGCAGCTTAGATCGGGACAGGGGCTACAATGAGCAGTTCTTC.